A selection of T cell receptor beta chains follows, all from one sample in a study of beta chain features in type 1 diabetes. Profiled with immunoSEQ multiplex PCR; TCRdb holds only in-frame clones, not every one. This sample has 350,000 to 450,000 clones; around an eighth occur once, and the top ten carry around 0.0099%. What was sequenced was naive CD4+ T cells from blood. These receptor sequences come from a woman younger than 30 with type 1 diabetes. Both conserved end residues are trimmed from each CDR3. D genes are given only for firm matches. Clone size is not always given. Where it is, it says once, few, many or a class for expanded clones.

cdr3_aa v_call d_call clone_size
ASSTGGTDTQY TRBV7-2 TRBD2 .
ASSRGREPLH TRBV6-6 . .
AISGTATNTGELF TRBV10-3 TRBD1 few
SASRDGEQY TRBV20-1 . .
ASSQSGHRWSSYEQY TRBV23-1 . few
ASSESRGTGELF TRBV2 . .
ACPTGTGTQGYGYT TRBV30 TRBD1 .
ASSLLLGQPQH TRBV5-6 . .
SALGSSRAELF TRBV29-1 . .
ASSPDRNEQF TRBV7-2 . .
ASSPGETQY TRBV2 . few
ASSLPGLSYGYT TRBV5-4 . .
ASSEGSSYEQY TRBV6-5 . .
ASSPPYGLDEAF TRBV7-9 . few
ASSLFGTGEDGYT TRBV5-6 TRBD1 few
ASTKGQGMNTEAF TRBV5-6 TRBD1 .
ASSVAPDRASGANVLT TRBV9 . .
ASSVDLDITYEQY TRBV9 . once
ASSVRVLTPQHMNTEAF TRBV9 . .
ASSASYSMNTEAF TRBV25-1 . few
ASSQSRAAGYT TRBV4-3 . few
ASSRLLAGDKYEQY TRBV4-3 TRBD2 .
ASSSPRGTDTQY TRBV7-6 . few
ASSLGTAQDNSPLH TRBV5-1 . .
SAGGLAEGQY TRBV29-1 TRBD2 few
AIGRQPYEQY TRBV10-3 . .
ATSPLRGDYNEQF TRBV15 TRBD2 few
ASSLGVVSAYEQY TRBV7-2 . few
ASSPSLAAKWETQY TRBV7-9 TRBD2 few
ASKAPSTDTQY TRBV19 . few
ASSHNTGNSPLH TRBV4-3 . .
ASSLGAYNEQF TRBV11-1 . few
ASSLIGERTQY TRBV7-3 . .
AWRQATETQY TRBV30 . few
ASSQAGYNQGAF TRBV4-3 . .
ASSVDEGGGSPLH TRBV9 . few
ASSLGLAQY TRBV7-9 TRBD2 .
ASSPQGAASNQPQH TRBV18 TRBD1 .
ASSVDHSEQY TRBV5-1 . .
SARAHDKNIQY TRBV29-1 . .
ASGLAGADEQF TRBV5-1 TRBD2 .